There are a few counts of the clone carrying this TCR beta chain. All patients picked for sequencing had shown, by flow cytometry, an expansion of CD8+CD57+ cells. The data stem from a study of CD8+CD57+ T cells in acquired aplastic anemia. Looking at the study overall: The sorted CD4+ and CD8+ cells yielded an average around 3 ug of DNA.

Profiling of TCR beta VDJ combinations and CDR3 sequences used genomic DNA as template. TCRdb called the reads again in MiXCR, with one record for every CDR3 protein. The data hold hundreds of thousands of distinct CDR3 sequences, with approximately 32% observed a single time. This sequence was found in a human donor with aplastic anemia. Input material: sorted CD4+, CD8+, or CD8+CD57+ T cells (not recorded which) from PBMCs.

The CDR3 DNA reads TGTGCCAGTAGTACTCACGGTTTTGCTAGCGAGGGCTACGAGCAGTACGTC. Translated: CASSTHGFASEGYEQYV. The chain has TRBV19 and TRBJ2-7; D is possibly TRBD2 (6 bases). This CDR3 is 17 amino acids long. Germline V gene sequence: CDR1 LNHDA, CDR2 SQIVND (reference sequence). Trimming shortened V by 4 bases and J by 3 bases, and 22 bases separated the two germline ends.